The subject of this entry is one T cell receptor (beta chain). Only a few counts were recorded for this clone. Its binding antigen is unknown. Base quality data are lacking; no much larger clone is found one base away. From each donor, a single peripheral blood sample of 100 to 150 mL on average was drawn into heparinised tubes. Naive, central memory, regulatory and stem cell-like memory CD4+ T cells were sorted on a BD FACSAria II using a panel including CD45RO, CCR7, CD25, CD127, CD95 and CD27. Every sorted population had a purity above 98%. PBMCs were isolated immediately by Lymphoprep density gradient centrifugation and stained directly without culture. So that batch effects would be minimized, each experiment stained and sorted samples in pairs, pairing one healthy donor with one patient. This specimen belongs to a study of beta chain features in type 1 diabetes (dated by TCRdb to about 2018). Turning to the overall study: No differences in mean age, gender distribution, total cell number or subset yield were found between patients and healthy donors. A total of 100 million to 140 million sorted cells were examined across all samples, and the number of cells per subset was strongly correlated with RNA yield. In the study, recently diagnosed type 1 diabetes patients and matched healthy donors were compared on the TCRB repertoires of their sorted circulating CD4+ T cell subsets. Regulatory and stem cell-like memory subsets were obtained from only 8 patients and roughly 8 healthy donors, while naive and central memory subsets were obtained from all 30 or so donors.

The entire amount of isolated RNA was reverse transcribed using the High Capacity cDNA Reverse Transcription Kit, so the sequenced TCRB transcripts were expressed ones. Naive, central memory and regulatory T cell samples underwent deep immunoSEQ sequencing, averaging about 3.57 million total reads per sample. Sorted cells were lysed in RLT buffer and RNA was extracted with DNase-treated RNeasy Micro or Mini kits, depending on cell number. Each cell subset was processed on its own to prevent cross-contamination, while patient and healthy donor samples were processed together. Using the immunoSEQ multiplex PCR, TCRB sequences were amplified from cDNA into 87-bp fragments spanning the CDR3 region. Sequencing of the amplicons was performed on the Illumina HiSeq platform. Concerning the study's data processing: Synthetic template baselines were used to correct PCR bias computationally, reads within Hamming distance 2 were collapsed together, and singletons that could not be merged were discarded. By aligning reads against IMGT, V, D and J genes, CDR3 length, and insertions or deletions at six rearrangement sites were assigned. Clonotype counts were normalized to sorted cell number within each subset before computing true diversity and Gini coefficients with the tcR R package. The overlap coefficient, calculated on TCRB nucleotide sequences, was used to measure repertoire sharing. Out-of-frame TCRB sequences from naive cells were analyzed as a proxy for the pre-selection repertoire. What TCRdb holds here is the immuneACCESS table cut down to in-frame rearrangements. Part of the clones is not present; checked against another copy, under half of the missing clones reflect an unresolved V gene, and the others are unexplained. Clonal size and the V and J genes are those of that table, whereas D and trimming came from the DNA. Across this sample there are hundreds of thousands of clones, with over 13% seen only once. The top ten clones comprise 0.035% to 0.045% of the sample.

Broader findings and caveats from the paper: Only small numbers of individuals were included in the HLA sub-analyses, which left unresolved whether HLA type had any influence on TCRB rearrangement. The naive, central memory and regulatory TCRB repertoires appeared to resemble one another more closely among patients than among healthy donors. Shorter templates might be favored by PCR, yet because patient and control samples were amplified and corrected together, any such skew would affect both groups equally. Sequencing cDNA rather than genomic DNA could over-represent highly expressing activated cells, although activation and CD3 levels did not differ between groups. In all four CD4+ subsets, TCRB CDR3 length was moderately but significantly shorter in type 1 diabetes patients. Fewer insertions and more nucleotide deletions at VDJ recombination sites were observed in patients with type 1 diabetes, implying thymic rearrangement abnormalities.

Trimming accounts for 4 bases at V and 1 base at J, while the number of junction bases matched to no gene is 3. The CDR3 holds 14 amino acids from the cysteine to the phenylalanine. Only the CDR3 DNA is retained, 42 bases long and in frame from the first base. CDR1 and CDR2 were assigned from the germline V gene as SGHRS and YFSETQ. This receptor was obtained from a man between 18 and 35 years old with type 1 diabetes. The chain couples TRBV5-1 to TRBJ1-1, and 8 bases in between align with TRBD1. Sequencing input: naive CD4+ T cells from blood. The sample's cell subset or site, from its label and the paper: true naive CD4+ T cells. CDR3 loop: CASSDQGANTEAFF. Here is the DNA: TGCGCCAGCAGCGATCAGGGGGCGAACACTGAAGCTTTCTTT.